This TCR beta chain emerged from a study of radiation and T cells in renal cell carcinoma. At the level of the study: Nephrectomy followed 15 Gy stereotactic body radiation by 4 weeks. Study-level points and caveats: From baseline, blood top tumor clonotypes peaked at 2 weeks post-radiation. Without pretreatment biopsies, baseline tumor clonotype presence was undetermined.

As for this clone: Its antigen is unknown.

Time point described: blood 2 weeks post-SBRT. Described treatment: 15 Gy SBRT to primary tumor, nephrectomy 4 weeks later. The tumor was a clear cell renal cell carcinoma. The V gene's germline CDR1 is SGHRS and CDR2 YFSETQ. Trimming pared 0 bases from V and 7 bases from J, leaving 10 bases between. The CDR3 loop spans 13 amino acids. TCRdb keeps only in-frame clones here, not all; method: immunoSEQ multiplex PCR. The sample holds some 120,000 clones, about 88% seen once. V is TRBV5-1 and J is TRBJ1-1; D gene ambiguous. The sequence was collected from a woman in her 70s with renal cell carcinoma. The sequencing here drew on blood, taken from a patient whose treatment included radiotherapy and nephrectomy. In DNA form, the CDR3 reads TGCGCCAGCAGCTTGGAGGGCGGGTATGAAGCTTTCTTT. As protein: CASSLEGGYEAFF. Using reference TRBV5-1 and TRBJ1-1 for the parts outside the CDR3, the full variable domain is KAGVTQTPRYLIKTRGQQVTLSCSPISGHRSVSWYQQTPGQGLQFLFEYFSETQRNKGNFPGRFSGRQFSNSRSEMNVSTLELGDSALYLCASSLEGGYEAFFGQGTRLTVV.